Many counts were recorded for the clone carrying this T cell receptor beta chain. Antigen unknown. This specimen comes from a study of T cells in Graves' hyperthyroidism and ophthalmopathy. The wider study: Blood was drawn when the patient was first diagnosed and still untreated.

Using RNA transcripts as the source, TCR beta CDR3 regions were amplified. An initial round of RT-PCR targeting the TCR CDR3 relied on the HTBI primer set. TCRdb itself ran the multiplex PCR reads through MiXCR, one entry per CDR3 protein. Among 250,000 to 300,000 distinct CDR3 sequences listed, approximately 13% were seen once. Hyperthyroidism of Graves' type that showed no ophthalmopathy progression within 18 months was stable. Clinicians diagnosed patients from clinical symptoms, serum thyroxine and TRAb, thyroid ultrasound and orbital computed tomography. Germline lookup yields CDR1 SNHLY and CDR2 FYNNEI. The CDR3 is 15 residues long. J was trimmed by 3 bases and V by 3 bases; bases with no gene match: 7. Study-wide results and limits: The majority of expanded thyroid clonotypes above 0.001 also appeared in blood.

Sequencing was performed on blood. The TCR originated in a woman aged 40 to 50 with Graves' hyperthyroidism. The chain couples TRBV2 to TRBJ1-1; TRBD1 aligns across 7 bases. Written as DNA, the CDR3 is TGTGCCAGCAGTGATTCAAGGGGGCCGGACACTGAAGCTTTCTTT. This codes for CASSDSRGPDTEAFF.